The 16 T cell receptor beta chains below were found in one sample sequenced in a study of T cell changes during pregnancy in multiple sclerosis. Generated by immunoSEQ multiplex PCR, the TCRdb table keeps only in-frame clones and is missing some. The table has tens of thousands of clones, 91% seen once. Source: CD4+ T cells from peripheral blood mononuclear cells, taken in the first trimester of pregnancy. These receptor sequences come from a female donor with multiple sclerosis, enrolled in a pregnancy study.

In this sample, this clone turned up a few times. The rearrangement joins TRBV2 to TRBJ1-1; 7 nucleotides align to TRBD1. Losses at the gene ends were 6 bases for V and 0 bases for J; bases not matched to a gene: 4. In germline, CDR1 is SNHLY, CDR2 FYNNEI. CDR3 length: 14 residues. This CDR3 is CASRGDSMNTEAFF. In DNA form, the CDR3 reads TGTGCCAGCAGGGGGGACAGCATGAACACTGAAGCTTTCTTT.

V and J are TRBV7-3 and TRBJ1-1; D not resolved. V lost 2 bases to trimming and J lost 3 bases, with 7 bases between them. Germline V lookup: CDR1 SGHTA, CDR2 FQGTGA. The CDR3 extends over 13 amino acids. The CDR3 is CASSLLADTEAFF. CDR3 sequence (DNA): TGTGCCAGCAGCTTATTAGCTGACACTGAAGCTTTCTTT.

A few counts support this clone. The CDR3 bases are TGTGCCAGCAGCCAAGACCTCGGGCAGCCCCAGCATTTT. Protein: CASSQDLGQPQHF. V and J are TRBV14 and TRBJ1-5, with D unclear. Trimming took 0 bases from V and 7 from J, leaving 7 bases between them. The germline gives CDR1 SGHDN, CDR2 FVKESK. The CDR3 is 13 amino acids.

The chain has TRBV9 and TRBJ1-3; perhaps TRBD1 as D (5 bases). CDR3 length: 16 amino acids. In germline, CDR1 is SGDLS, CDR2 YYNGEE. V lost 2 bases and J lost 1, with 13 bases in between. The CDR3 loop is CASSVDSSLSGNTIYF. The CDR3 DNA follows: TGTGCCAGCAGCGTCGACAGTTCTCTTTCTGGAAACACCATATATTTT.

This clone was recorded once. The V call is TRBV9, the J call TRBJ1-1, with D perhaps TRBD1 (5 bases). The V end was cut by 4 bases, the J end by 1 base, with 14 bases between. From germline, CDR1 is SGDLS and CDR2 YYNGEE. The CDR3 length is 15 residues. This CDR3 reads CASSRMGQGNTEAFF. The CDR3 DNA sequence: TGTGCCAGCAGCAGAATGGGGCAGGGGAACACTGAAGCTTTCTTT.

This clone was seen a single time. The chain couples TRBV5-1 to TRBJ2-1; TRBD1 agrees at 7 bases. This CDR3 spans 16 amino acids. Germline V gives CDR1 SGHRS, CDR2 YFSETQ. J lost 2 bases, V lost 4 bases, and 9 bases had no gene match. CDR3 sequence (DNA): TGCGCCAGCAGCAGTACAGCAGGGGGACCCTACAATGAGCAGTTCTTC. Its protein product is CASSSTAGGPYNEQFF.

CDR3: CASSQVWDTLTYEQYF. For the CDR3, the DNA is TGTGCCAGCAGCCAAGTGTGGGACACCCTAACCTACGAGCAGTACTTC. This chain connects TRBV4-2 to TRBJ2-5, with a tentative D call TRBD1 (6 bases). The J call may be faulty, since TRBJ2-7 better matches the DNA end. This CDR3 contains 16 residues. Germline CDR1 LGHNA, CDR2 YNFKEQ.

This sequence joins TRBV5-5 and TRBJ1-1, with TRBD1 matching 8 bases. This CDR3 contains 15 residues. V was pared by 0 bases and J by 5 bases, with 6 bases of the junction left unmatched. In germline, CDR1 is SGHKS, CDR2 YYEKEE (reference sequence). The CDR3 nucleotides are TGTGCCAGCAGCTTGGATATCAGGGGGCGGACTGAAGCTTTCTTT. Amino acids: CASSLDIRGRTEAFF.

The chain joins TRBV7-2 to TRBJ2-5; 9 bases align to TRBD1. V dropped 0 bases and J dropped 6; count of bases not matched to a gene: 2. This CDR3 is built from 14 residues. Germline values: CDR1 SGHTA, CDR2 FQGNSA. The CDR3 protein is CASSLAGQGKTQYF. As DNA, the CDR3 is TGTGCCAGCAGCTTAGCGGGACAGGGAAAGACCCAGTACTTC.

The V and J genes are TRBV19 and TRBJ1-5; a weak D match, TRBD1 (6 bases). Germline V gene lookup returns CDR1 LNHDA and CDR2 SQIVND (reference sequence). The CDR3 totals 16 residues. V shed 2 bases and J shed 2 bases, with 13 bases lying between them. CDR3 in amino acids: CASSIPGAGGNQPQHF. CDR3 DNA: TGTGCCAGTAGTATACCAGGGGCTGGAGGCAATCAGCCCCAGCATTTT.

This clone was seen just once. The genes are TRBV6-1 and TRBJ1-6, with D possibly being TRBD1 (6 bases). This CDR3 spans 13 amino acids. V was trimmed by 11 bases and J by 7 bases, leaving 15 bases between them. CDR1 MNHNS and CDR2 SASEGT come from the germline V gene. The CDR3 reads CAANEGGNSPLHF. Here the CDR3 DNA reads TGTGCCGCTAACGAGGGGGGGAATTCACCCCTCCACTTT.

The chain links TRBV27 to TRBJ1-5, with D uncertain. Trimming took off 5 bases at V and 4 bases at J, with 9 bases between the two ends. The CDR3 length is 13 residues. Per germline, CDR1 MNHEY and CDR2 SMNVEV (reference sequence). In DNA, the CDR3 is TGTGCCAGCAGTACGACTGGAAATCAGCCCCAGCATTTT. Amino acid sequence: CASSTTGNQPQHF.

CDR3 sequence: CASSLQTGENTEAFF. CDR3 sequence (DNA): TGTGCCAGCAGCTTGCAAACAGGGGAGAACACTGAAGCTTTCTTT. This sequence joins TRBV5-4 and TRBJ1-1; 7 bases match TRBD1. In germline, CDR1 is SGHNT, CDR2 YYREEE (reference sequence). V lost 1 base and J lost 1; bases outside the gene matches: 4. This CDR3 has 15 residues.

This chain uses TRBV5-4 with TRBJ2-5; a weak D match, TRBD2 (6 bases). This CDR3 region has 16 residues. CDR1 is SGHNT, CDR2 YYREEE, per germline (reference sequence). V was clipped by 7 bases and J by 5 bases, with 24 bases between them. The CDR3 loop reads CASSLVGVGGSETQYF. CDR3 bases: TGTGCCAGCTCCCTGGTGGGAGTTGGGGGGTCGGAGACCCAGTACTTC.

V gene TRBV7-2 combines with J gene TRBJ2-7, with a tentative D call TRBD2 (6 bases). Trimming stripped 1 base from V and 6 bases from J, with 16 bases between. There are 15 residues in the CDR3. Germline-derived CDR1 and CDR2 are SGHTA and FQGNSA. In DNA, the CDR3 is TGTGCCAGCAGCTTAGTACTAGCCGGACAACGCGAGCAGTACTTC. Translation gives CASSLVLAGQREQYF.

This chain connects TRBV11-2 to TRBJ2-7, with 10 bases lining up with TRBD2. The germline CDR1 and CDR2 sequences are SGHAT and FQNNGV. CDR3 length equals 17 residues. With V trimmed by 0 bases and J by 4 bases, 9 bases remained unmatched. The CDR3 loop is CASSLDTLAGARYEQYF. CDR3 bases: TGTGCCAGCAGCTTAGATACCCTAGCGGGGGCCCGGTACGAGCAGTACTTC.